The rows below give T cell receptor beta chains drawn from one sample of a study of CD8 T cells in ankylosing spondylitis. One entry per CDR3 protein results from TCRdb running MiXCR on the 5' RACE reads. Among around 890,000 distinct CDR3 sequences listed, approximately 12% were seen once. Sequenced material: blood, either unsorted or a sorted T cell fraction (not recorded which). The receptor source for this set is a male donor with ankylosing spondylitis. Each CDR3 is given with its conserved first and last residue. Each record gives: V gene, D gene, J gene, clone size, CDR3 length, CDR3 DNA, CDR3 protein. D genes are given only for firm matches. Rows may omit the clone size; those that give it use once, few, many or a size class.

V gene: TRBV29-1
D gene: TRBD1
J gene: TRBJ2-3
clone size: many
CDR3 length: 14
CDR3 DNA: TGCAGCTTCCAGGGGGCGACTAGCACAGATACGCAGTATTTT
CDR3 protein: CSFQGATSTDTQYF

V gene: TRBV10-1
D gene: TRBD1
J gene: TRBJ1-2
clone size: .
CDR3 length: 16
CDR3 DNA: TGCGCCAGCAGGGGTTTTGATGACAGGGCCAACTATGGCTACACCTTC
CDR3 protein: CASRGFDDRANYGYTF

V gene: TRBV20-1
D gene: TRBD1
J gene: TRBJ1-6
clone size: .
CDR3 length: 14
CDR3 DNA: TGCAGTGCCACGACAGGGGGCGAAGGATCACCCCTCCACTTT
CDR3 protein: CSATTGGEGSPLHF

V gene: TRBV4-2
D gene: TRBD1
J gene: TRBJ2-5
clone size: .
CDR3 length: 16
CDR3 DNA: TGTGCCAGCAGCCAAGGACAGGGCCTACTACAAGAGACCCAGTACTTC
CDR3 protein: CASSQGQGLLQETQYF

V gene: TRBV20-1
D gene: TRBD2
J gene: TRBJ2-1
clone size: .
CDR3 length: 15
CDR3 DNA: TGCAGTGCTAGAGAAACGGGACTAGGTTACAATGAGCAGTTCTTC
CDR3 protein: CSARETGLGYNEQFF

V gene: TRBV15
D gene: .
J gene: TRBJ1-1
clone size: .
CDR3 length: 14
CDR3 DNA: TGTGCCACCAGCAGACCGACAGCGAACACTGAAGCTTTCTTT
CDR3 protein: CATSRPTANTEAFF

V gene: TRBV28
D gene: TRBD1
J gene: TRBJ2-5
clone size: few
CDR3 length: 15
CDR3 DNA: TGTGCCAGCAGTCCCGCCGGGACAGTAGAAGAGACCCAGTACTTC
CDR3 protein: CASSPAGTVEETQYF

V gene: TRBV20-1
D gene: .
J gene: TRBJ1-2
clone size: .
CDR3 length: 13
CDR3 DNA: TGCAGTGCCCCCCACTGGGTCGGGTATGGCTACACCTTC
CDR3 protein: CSAPHWVGYGYTF

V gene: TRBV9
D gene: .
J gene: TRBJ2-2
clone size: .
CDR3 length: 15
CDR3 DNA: TGTGCCAGCAGCGTACGCCAGGAGAACACCGGGGAGCTGTTTTTT
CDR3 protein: CASSVRQENTGELFF

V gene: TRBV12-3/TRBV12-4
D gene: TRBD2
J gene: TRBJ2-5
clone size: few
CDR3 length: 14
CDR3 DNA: TGTGCCAGCAGTTCCCCGGGAGGGGTAAGGTCCCAGTACTTC
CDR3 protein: CASSSPGGVRSQYF

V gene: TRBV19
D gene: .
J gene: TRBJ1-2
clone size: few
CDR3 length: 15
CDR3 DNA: TGTGCCAGTAGTTTCCTAAGACGGAGTAACTATGGCTACACCTTC
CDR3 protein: CASSFLRRSNYGYTF

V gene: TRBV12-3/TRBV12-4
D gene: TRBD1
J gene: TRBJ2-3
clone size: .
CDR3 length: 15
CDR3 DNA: TGTGCCAGCAGTTTGGACAGGGGCTACACAGATACGCAGTATTTT
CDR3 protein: CASSLDRGYTDTQYF

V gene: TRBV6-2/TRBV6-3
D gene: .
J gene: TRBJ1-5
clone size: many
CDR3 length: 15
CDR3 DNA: TGTGCCAGCAGTTCTGGACGGGGGTTCAATCAGCCCCAGCATTTT
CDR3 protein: CASSSGRGFNQPQHF

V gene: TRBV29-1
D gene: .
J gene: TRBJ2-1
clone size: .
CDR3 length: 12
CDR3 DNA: TGCAGCGTTGATTTCCAGGGCTTCGAGCAGTTCTTC
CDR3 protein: CSVDFQGFEQFF

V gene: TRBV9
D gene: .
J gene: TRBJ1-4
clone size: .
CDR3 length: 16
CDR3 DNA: TGTGCCAGCAGCGCTGTCGTCGGGGCAGGAGGGGAAAAACTGTTTTTT
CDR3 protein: CASSAVVGAGGEKLFF

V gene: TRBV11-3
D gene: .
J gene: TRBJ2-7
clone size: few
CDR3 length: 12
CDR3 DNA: TGTGCCAGCAGCTTAGATTCAGATGAGCAGTACTTC
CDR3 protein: CASSLDSDEQYF

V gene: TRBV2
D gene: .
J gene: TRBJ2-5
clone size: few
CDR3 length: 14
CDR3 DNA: TGTGCCAGCAGTGAAGGGACGGCGCAAGAGACCCAGTACTTC
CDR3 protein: CASSEGTAQETQYF

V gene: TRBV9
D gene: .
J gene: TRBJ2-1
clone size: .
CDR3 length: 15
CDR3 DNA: TGTGCCAGCAGCGTAGCCATAGGGCACATCAATGAGCAGTTCTTC
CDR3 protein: CASSVAIGHINEQFF

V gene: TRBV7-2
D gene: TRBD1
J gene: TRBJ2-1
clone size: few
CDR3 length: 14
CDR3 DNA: TGTGCCAGCAGCGCCAGTCCCCCGTCAGGGGGGCAGTTCTTC
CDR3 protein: CASSASPPSGGQFF

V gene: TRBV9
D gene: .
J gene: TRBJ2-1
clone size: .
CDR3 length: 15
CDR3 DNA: TGTGCCAGCAGCGTATCATGGGGGGCCACCCATGAGCAGTTCTTC
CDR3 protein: CASSVSWGATHEQFF

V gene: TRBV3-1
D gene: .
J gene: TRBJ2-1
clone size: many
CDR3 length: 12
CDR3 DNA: TGTGCCAGCAGCCAAGTTGTCAATGAGCAGTTCTTC
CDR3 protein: CASSQVVNEQFF

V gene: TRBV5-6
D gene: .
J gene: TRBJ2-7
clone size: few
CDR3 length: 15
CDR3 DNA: TGTGCCAGCAGCTTATTTCGTTCGGCACAAGGCGAGCAGTACTTC
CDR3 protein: CASSLFRSAQGEQYF

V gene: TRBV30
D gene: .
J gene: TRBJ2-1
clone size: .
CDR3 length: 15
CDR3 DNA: TGTGCCTGGAGGGGGGGAAAAAACAGTAACAATGAGCAGTTCTTC
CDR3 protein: CAWRGGKNSNNEQFF

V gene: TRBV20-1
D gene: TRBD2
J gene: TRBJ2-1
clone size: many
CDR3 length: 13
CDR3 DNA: TGCAGTGCTAGAGGTAGCGGGTACGATGAGCAGTTCTTC
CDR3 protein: CSARGSGYDEQFF

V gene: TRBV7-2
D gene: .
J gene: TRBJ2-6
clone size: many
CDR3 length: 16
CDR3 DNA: TGTGCCAGCAGCTTCTCCACTATCTCTGGGGCCAACGTCCTGACTTTC
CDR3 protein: CASSFSTISGANVLTF

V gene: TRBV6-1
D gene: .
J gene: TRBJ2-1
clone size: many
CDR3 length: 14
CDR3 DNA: TGTGCCAGCAGGCCAGGGAGTGGTTACAATGAGCAGTTCTTC
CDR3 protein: CASRPGSGYNEQFF

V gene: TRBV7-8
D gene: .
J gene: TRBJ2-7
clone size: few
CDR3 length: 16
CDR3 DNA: TGTGCCAGCAGCCCGAATCGGGCCTTCGGGCTCTACGAGCAGTACTTC
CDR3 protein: CASSPNRAFGLYEQYF

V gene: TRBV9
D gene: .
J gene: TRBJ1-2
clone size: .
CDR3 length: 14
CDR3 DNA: TGTGCCAGCAGCGTGACCGATCATTTACTGGGCTACACCTTC
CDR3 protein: CASSVTDHLLGYTF

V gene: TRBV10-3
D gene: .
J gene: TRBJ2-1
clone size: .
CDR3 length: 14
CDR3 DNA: TGTGCCATCAGTGAACGGAGGAACTACAATGAGCAGTTCTTC
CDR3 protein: CAISERRNYNEQFF

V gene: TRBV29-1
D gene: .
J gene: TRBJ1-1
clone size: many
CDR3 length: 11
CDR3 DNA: TGCAGCGTTCAAGGTTGGAATGAAGCTTTCTTT
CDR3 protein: CSVQGWNEAFF

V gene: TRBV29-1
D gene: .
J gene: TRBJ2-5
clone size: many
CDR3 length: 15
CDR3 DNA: TGCAGCGTTGGGTTGGCCGGGGGCGATCAAGAGACCCAGTACTTC
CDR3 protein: CSVGLAGGDQETQYF